The 17 T cell receptor beta chains below were found in one sample sequenced in a study of T cell changes during pregnancy in multiple sclerosis. This table comes from immunoSEQ multiplex PCR, and its TCRdb copy is limited to in-frame clones, with some not included. The sample carries roughly 24,000 clones, about 83% recorded once. The material was CD8+ T cells from peripheral blood mononuclear cells, obtained before pregnancy. These receptors came from a female donor with multiple sclerosis, enrolled in a pregnancy study.

This clone came up once. This chain joins TRBV4-2 and TRBJ2-1, with 9 positions matching TRBD2. Germline assignment: CDR1 LGHNA and CDR2 YNFKEQ. The CDR3 runs to 17 residues. Losses at the gene ends were 1 base for V and 3 bases for J; bases not matched to a gene: 7. The CDR3 is CASSQAPAGGDYNEQFF. The CDR3 nucleotides read TGTGCCAGCAGCCAAGCCCCTGCGGGAGGGGACTACAATGAGCAGTTCTTC.

By share of the sample, this clone is medium-sized. This sequence joins TRBV6-6 and TRBJ1-5; maybe TRBD1 (6 bases). In germline, CDR1 is MNHNY, CDR2 SVGAGI (reference sequence). The V end was cut by 2 bases, the J end by 4 bases, with 12 bases between. This CDR3 comprises 15 residues. The CDR3 is CASSYGYQGNQPQHF. The CDR3 DNA sequence: TGTGCCAGCAGTTACGGGTACCAGGGGAATCAGCCCCAGCATTTT.

This chain joins TRBV6-1 and TRBJ2-3; 10 positions match TRBD2. V shed 1 base, J shed 3 bases, and the junction held 7 bases outside the gene matches. This CDR3 has 17 residues. CDR1 MNHNS and CDR2 SASEGT come from the germline V gene. The CDR3 sequence: CASSEVQREGWTDTQYF. Here the CDR3 DNA reads TGTGCCAGCAGTGAAGTACAGCGGGAGGGATGGACAGATACGCAGTATTTT.

This clone occurred once. This chain links TRBV10-1 with TRBJ2-1, with 8 bases identical to TRBD2. The length of the CDR3 is 14 residues. CDR1 and CDR2 (germline): WNHNN, SYGVQD (reference sequence). The V and J ends lost 2 bases and 8 bases, in that order; junction bases with no gene match: 5. For the CDR3, the DNA is TGCGCCAGCAGTGAGGGCGGGAGGTCCCATGAGCAGTTCTTC. Protein: CASSEGGRSHEQFF.

The V and J genes are TRBV28 and TRBJ2-7; 13 bases line up with TRBD2. After removal of 0 bases from V and 0 bases from J, the junction contained 8 bases not matched to a gene. The CDR3 sequence is 19 residues long. The germline V gene has CDR1 MDHEN and CDR2 SYDVKM. The CDR3 region is CASSLWTSGRPSFSYEQYF. The CDR3 nucleotides read TGTGCCAGCAGTTTATGGACTAGCGGGAGGCCATCTTTCTCCTACGAGCAGTACTTC.

This chain links TRBV30 with TRBJ2-7, with 10 nucleotides matching TRBD1. CDR3 length: 14 amino acids. The V gene end was trimmed by 5 bases and the J gene end by 7 bases; junction bases not matched to a gene: 11. The V gene's germline CDR1 is GTSNPN and CDR2 SVGIG (reference sequence). The CDR3 loop reads CAWYPGTGDGEQYF. In DNA, the CDR3 is TGTGCCTGGTACCCAGGGACAGGGGATGGGGAGCAGTACTTC. The variable domain in full, with the rest retrieved from reference TRBV30 and TRBJ2-7, is SQTIHQWPATLVQPVGSPLSLECTVEGTSNPNLYWYRQAAGRGLQLLFYSVGIGQISSEVPQNLSASRPQDRQFILSSKKLLLSDSGFYLCAWYPGTGDGEQYFGPGTRLTVT.

This clone was counted once. The chain uses TRBV6-1 and TRBJ2-2; TRBD1 agrees at 7 bases. The J segment lost 7 bases and the V segment lost 3 bases, leaving 11 bases of the junction unmatched. Germline V CDR1 and CDR2: MNHNS, SASEGT. The CDR3 sequence is 16 residues long. CDR3 sequence reads: CASSDYVGQAVGELFF. CDR3 nucleotide sequence: TGTGCCAGCAGTGATTACGTAGGACAGGCGGTCGGGGAGCTGTTTTTT.

The rearrangement links TRBV12-5 to TRBJ2-7; 7 positions match TRBD2. Trimming took 6 bases from V and 7 from J; bases not matched to a gene: 3. The CDR3 is 11 residues long. CDR1 is LGHNT and CDR2 is FRNRAP in the germline V gene. CDR3 residues: CASGPAGEQYF. The CDR3 DNA reads as TGTGCTAGTGGCCCAGCGGGGGAGCAGTACTTC.

This clone was counted a few times. The CDR3 DNA sequence: TGTGCCAGCAGTTTATCGGTTTTGGCGGGAGGGCCTTTGGATGAGCAGTTCTTC. As protein: CASSLSVLAGGPLDEQFF. V gene TRBV27 combines with J gene TRBJ2-1; 9 bases are a match to TRBD2. The CDR3 is 18 amino acids. Germline CDR1 reads MNHEY; CDR2 reads SMNVEV (reference sequence). Losses at the gene ends were 0 bases for V and 8 bases for J; bases not matched to a gene: 14.

The genes are TRBV4-1 and TRBJ2-3; a weak D match, TRBD2 (5 bases). Germline loops: CDR1 MGHRA, CDR2 YSYEKL. CDR3 length: 17 amino acids. Trimming removed 0 bases at V and 6 bases at J, with 19 bases between. The DNA of the CDR3 is TGCGCCAGCAGCCAAGACTGGCGAGAGGGCTTGGGGGATACGCAGTATTTT. This sequence encodes CASSQDWREGLGDTQYF.

The chain has TRBV10-1 and TRBJ2-7; D is perhaps TRBD1 (6 bases). The germline V and J ends were trimmed by 2 bases and 7 bases, with 15 bases remaining between them. The CDR3 is 14 residues long. Germline V gives CDR1 WNHNN, CDR2 SYGVQD (reference sequence). CDR3 loop: CASSEPGDPQEQYF. CDR3 nucleotide sequence: TGCGCCAGCAGTGAGCCAGGGGACCCCCAGGAGCAGTACTTC.

The V call is TRBV27, the J call TRBJ2-7; 9 bases agree with TRBD1. The CDR3 length is 18 residues. Germline V gives CDR1 MNHEY, CDR2 SMNVEV (reference sequence). V shed 1 base, J shed 6 bases, and the junction held 16 bases outside the gene matches. The CDR3 here is CASSLLGTGPPVLREQYF. In DNA, the CDR3 is TGTGCCAGCAGTTTATTAGGGACAGGGCCCCCCGTACTACGCGAGCAGTACTTC.

This clone was observed once. The chain links TRBV7-9 to TRBJ2-1, with TRBD2 matching over 12 bases. The CDR3 sequence is 19 residues long. V shed 1 base and J 6 bases; nucleotides not matched to a gene: 13. Germline assignment: CDR1 SEHNR and CDR2 FQNEAQ (reference sequence). The DNA for the CDR3 is TGTGCCAGCAGCTTAGGGCCCCGTAGACTAGCGGGAGTGCTCAATGAGCAGTTCTTC. It specifies CASSLGPRRLAGVLNEQFF. The variable domain in full, completed from reference TRBV7-9 and TRBJ2-1, reads DTGVSQNPRHKITKRGQNVTFRCDPISEHNRLYWYRQTLGQGPEFLTYFQNEAQLEKSRLLSDRFSAERPKGSFSTLEIQRTEQGDSAMYLCASSLGPRRLAGVLNEQFFGPGTRLTVL.

This clone was recorded only once. The CDR3 region is CSVEFWTSKRYEQYF. Written as DNA, the CDR3 is TGCAGCGTTGAATTCTGGACATCCAAAAGGTACGAGCAGTACTTC. The gene calls are TRBV29-1 and TRBJ2-7; D is perhaps TRBD1 (5 bases). Germline values: CDR1 SQVTM, CDR2 ANQGSEA. This CDR3 comprises 15 residues. Trimming took off 2 bases at V and 4 bases at J, with 18 bases between the two ends.

This chain uses TRBV30 with TRBJ2-7, with 9 bases fitting TRBD2. CDR1 GTSNPN and CDR2 SVGIG come from the germline V gene (reference sequence). The CDR3 runs to 14 residues. V trimming: 1 base; J trimming: 0 bases; junction bases outside the gene matches: 1. CDR3 bases: TGTGCCTGGAGTGGACTAGCGGCCTCCTACGAGCAGTACTTC. Translation gives CAWSGLAASYEQYF.

In its sample, this clone was seen once. The chain couples TRBV4-1 to TRBJ2-5, with TRBD2 matching 11 bases. Trimming cost V 2 bases and J 4 bases; bases outside gene matches: 9. This CDR3 is 17 amino acids long. Germline CDR1 and CDR2: MGHRA and YSYEKL. The chain's CDR3 is CASSQLGSGRAAETQYF. For the CDR3, the DNA is TGCGCCAGCAGCCAATTAGGTAGCGGGAGGGCCGCAGAGACCCAGTACTTC.

In its sample, this clone was seen a few times. This chain links TRBV4-1 with TRBJ1-1; D is uncertain. The CDR3 runs to 14 residues. Trimming pared 4 bases from V and 1 base from J, leaving 10 bases between. Germline CDR1 is MGHRA and CDR2 is YSYEKL. The CDR3 spells CASSPQAGNTEAFF. The CDR3 bases are TGCGCCAGCAGCCCTCAGGCGGGGAACACTGAAGCTTTCTTT.